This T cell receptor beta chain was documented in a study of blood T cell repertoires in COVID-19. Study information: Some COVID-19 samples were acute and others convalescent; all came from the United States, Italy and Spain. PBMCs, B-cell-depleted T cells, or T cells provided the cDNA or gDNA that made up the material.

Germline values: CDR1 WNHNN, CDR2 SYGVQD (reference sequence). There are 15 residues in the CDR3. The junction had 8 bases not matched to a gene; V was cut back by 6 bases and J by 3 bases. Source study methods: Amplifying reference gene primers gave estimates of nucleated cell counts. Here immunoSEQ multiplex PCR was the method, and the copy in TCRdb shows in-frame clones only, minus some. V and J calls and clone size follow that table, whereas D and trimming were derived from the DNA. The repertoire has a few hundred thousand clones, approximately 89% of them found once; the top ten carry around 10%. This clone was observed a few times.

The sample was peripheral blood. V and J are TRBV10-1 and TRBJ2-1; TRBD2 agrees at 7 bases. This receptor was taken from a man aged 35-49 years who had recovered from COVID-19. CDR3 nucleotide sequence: TGCGCCAGCAGCGATTATAGCGGGCTCTACAATGAGCAGTTCTTC. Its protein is CASSDYSGLYNEQFF.